This T cell receptor (beta chain) is from a study of blood T cell repertoires in COVID-19. Study-level information: In each case, the material was cDNA or gDNA derived from T cells, B-cell-depleted T cells, or PBMCs.

Original methodology: Amplification with reference gene primers provided the estimates of nucleated cell counts. Using immunoSEQ multiplex PCR, the repertoire was profiled, and TCRdb retains in-frame clones only, with some absent. V and J calls and clone size are given by that table; D and trimming were obtained from the DNA. This table has about 4,900 clones, 75% to 90% appearing once. The CDR3 loop spans 13 amino acids. The germline V and J ends were trimmed by 5 bases and 1 base, with 8 bases remaining between them. CDR1 is ENHRY and CDR2 is SYGVKD in the germline V gene. Material for sequencing was peripheral blood. The sequence derives from a human donor in a cohort sampled during active COVID-19. The J gene is TRBJ2-5, the V gene TRBV10-3; D unclear. The CDR3 loop reads CAISFSGQETQYF. CDR3 nucleotide sequence: TGTGCCATCAGTTTCTCGGGCCAAGAGACCCAGTACTTC.